This T cell receptor beta chain was identified in a study of beta chain features in type 1 diabetes. Study-wide results and caveats: Researchers report that Type 1 diabetes patients had moderately but significantly shorter TCRB CDR3s across all four CD4+ subsets. The study found fewer insertions and more deletions at VDJ junctions in type 1 diabetes patients.

The length of the CDR3 is 9 residues. The V end lost 6 bases, the J end lost 11 bases, and 5 bases lay between the germline ends. Germline V gene sequence: CDR1 LGHDT, CDR2 YNNKEL (reference sequence). The collection from each donor was one heparinised blood draw averaging about 116 mL. Markers CD45RO/CCR7/CD25/CD127/CD95/CD27 served to sort CD4+ naive, central memory, regulatory and stem cell-like memory cells. Every bit of the isolated RNA underwent reverse transcription, so sequencing read expressed TCRB transcripts. Profiled with immunoSEQ multiplex PCR; TCRdb holds only in-frame clones, not every one. Found here are about 710,000 clones, roughly an eighth of them singletons; the top ten hold just under 0.04%. As for this clone: What it recognizes is unknown.

The receptor's source is a man younger than 35 with type 1 diabetes. The chain carries TRBV3-1 (or the pseudogene TRBV3-2) and TRBJ2-1, with D unclear. Material: naive CD4+ T cells from blood. The CDR3 DNA reads TGTGCCAGCAGTCCCAAGCAGTTCTTC. Translated, it gives CASSPKQFF.